The 6 T cell receptor beta chains presented below share a single source sample, sequenced in a study of early T cells in non-severe SARS-CoV-2 infection. TCRdb recomputed calls from the 5' RACE reads with MiXCR, one row per CDR3 protein. Among 65,000 to 95,000 distinct CDR3 sequences listed, roughly a sixth were seen once. Sequences were obtained from whole blood. These TCRs come from an adult who was a healthcare worker with PCR-confirmed SARS-CoV-2 infection or an uninfected control (not recorded which).

This clonotype was observed a few times. V gene TRBV5-6 combines with J gene TRBJ2-5; D may be TRBD1 or TRBD2 (5 bases each). Germline lookup yields CDR1 SGHDT and CDR2 YYEEEE. The V and J ends lost 0 bases and 4 bases respectively, with 7 bases between them. The CDR3 length is 13 residues. The CDR3 sequence: CASSLAGPETQYF. Here the CDR3 DNA reads TGTGCCAGCAGCTTGGCGGGACCAGAGACCCAGTACTTC.

The sample holds many counts of this clonotype. The chain carries TRBV7-3 and TRBJ2-2, with TRBD1 as a possible D gene (6 bases). Germline CDR1 is SGHTA and CDR2 is FQGTGA. The CDR3 sequence is 15 residues long. V lost 1 base, J lost 2 bases, and 8 bases lay in between. The CDR3 coding sequence is TGTGCCAGCAGCTTAAGGGGACAAAACACCGGGGAGCTGTTTTTT. Translated: CASSLRGQNTGELFF.

The sample holds a few counts of this clonotype. The V gene is TRBV6-1, the J gene TRBJ2-1; D is uncertain. The CDR3 contains 13 residues. The ends were cut back, 11 bases at V and 9 bases at J, with 20 bases in the middle. Germline CDR1 is MNHNS and CDR2 is SASEGT. The CDR3: CAAIIGPMGEQFF. For the CDR3, the DNA is TGTGCCGCCATCATAGGGCCTATGGGTGAGCAGTTCTTC.

Only a few counts were recorded for this clonotype. The chain recombines TRBV11-2 with TRBJ2-6; no definite D call. From germline, CDR1 is SGHAT and CDR2 FQNNGV. V was clipped by 5 bases and J by 1 base, with 12 bases between them. This CDR3 is built from 16 residues. For the CDR3, the DNA is TGTGCCAGCAGCGTGGGGTCGAAATCTGGGGCCAACGTCCTGACTTTC. This gives the protein CASSVGSKSGANVLTF.

This clonotype was detected ten times or more. V usage is TRBV29-1 and J usage is TRBJ2-5; 7 positions match TRBD1. J lost 4 bases, V lost 7 bases, and 6 bases had no gene match. Looked up from germline, CDR1 is SQVTM and CDR2 is ANQGSEA. CDR3 size: 12 residues. The CDR3 loop is CSADRVGETQYF. In DNA, the CDR3 is TGCAGCGCTGACAGGGTAGGAGAGACCCAGTACTTC.

The chain is built from TRBV29-1 and TRBJ2-1; the D gene is possibly TRBD1 (5 bases). With 7 bases removed from V and 9 bases from J, the gap between germline ends came to 10 bases. Germline assignment: CDR1 SQVTM and CDR2 ANQGSEA. CDR3 length: 10 amino acids. The CDR3: CSAKRGEQFF. In nucleotides, the CDR3 is TGCAGCGCGAAAAGGGGTGAGCAGTTCTTC.